This TCR beta chain was captured by sequencing in a study of cytomegalovirus exposure and HLA in healthy donors. Whole-study results and caveats: Confirmation was obtained in vitro that a few CMV-associated chains are specific for CMV antigens. Subsequent analysis revealed that first-cohort TCR clusters tended to co-occur in the approximately 120 validation repertoires.

Sequenced by immunoSEQ multiplex PCR; TCRdb stores in-frame clones only, minus some. The profile shows under 400,000 clones, about nine tenths of them singletons. CDR1 is MGHDK and CDR2 is SYGVNS in the germline V gene. This CDR3 contains 15 residues. Trimming removed 3 bases from V and 6 bases from J; junction bases left unmatched: 7. Remarks on this clone: Its antigen is unidentified.

The receptor was derived from a woman between 18 and 29 years old in good health and CMV-seronegative. Sequences were obtained from PBMCs. The chain has TRBV25-1 and TRBJ2-2, with 7 bases fitting TRBD1. This CDR3 is CASSEQTGSAGELFF. The CDR3 DNA is TGTGCCAGCAGTGAGCAGACAGGGTCGGCCGGGGAGCTGTTTTTT.